The rows below give T cell receptor beta chains drawn from one sample of a study of shared clonotypes between healthy human individuals. Produced via immunoSEQ multiplex PCR; TCRdb's table is partial and in-frame only. The repertoire holds some 2,500,000 clones, with roughly 90% as singletons. The sample was naive CD4+ T cells from PBMCs. The receptors originated from a man between 18 and 35 years old in good health. Some clones in this sample may be carry-over from other donors' samples. CDR3s include the opening cysteine and the closing phenylalanine or tryptophan. D genes are given only for firm matches. Size tells how often a clone was seen (once, few, many) or the class of an expanded clone, and some rows leave it out.

NA,NA,TRBJ2-5,TRBV11-2,TGTGCCAGCAGCCCCTCGGGGCTAGTGGGGGAGACCCAGTACTTC,CASSPSGLVGETQYF
TRBD1,few,TRBJ1-1,TRBV30,TGTGCCTGGAGTGTATTCGGGACAGCCGGTTCAGCTTTCTTT,CAWSVFGTAGSAFF
NA,NA,TRBJ1-2,TRBV6-5,TGTGCCAGCAGTTACGGGCGGGGCTATGGCTACACCTTC,CASSYGRGYGYTF
TRBD2,once,TRBJ2-7,TRBV28,TGTGCCAATAGCCGGTCGGGAGGGCCTGAGCAGTACTTC,CANSRSGGPEQYF
TRBD2,NA,TRBJ2-7,TRBV7-9,TGTGCCAGCAGCCTCAGGGCCCCGGGACTAGCGGGCCAATTCTACGAGCAGTACTTC,CASSLRAPGLAGQFYEQYF
TRBD1,NA,TRBJ1-1,TRBV9,TGTGCCAGCAGCGTAGCTCCGGGACAGGACACTGAAGCTTTCTTT,CASSVAPGQDTEAFF
TRBD1,NA,TRBJ2-3,TRBV5-1,TGCGCCAGCAGCTTCACAGGGGTCCCCCCAGATACGCAGTATTTT,CASSFTGVPPDTQYF
NA,NA,TRBJ1-1,TRBV5-1,TGCGCCAGCAGCTTGGTATCGGGAGCCTCAAACACTGAAGCTTTCTTT,CASSLVSGASNTEAFF
NA,NA,TRBJ2-3,TRBV4-3,TGCGCCAGCAGCCAAGACGCGACTAGCACAGATACGCAGTATTTT,CASSQDATSTDTQYF
NA,NA,TRBJ2-2,TRBV27,TGTGCCAGCAGACCGGGCAGCTACGGGGAGCTGTTTTTT,CASRPGSYGELFF
NA,NA,TRBJ2-3,TRBV7-9,TGTGCCAGCAGCTTATTCGAGTCGACAGGAGACACAGATACGCAGTATTTT,CASSLFESTGDTDTQYF
TRBD1,NA,TRBJ1-3,TRBV30,TGTGCCTGGAGTGTCGGACAGGGAAAGGGAAACACCATATATTTT,CAWSVGQGKGNTIYF
NA,NA,TRBJ1-3,TRBV18,TGTGCCAGCTCACCAGACGGCACTGGAAACACCATATATTTT,CASSPDGTGNTIYF
NA,NA,TRBJ1-6,TRBV4-1,TGCGCCAGCAGCCAAGATGCAGGCAGTTACTCACCCCTCCACTTT,CASSQDAGSYSPLHF
NA,NA,TRBJ1-1,TRBV5-1,TGCGCCAGCAGCTTGGCCAGCGGGAACACTGAAGCTTTCTTT,CASSLASGNTEAFF
TRBD1,NA,TRBJ2-7,TRBV6-1,TGTGCCAGCAGTGACCACGGGACAGGGAAGGGCTACGAGCAGTACTTC,CASSDHGTGKGYEQYF
TRBD1,once,TRBJ2-5,TRBV9,TGTGCCAGCAGCGTCGGGACAGGGGCATCTTTGGAGACCCAGTACTTC,CASSVGTGASLETQYF
NA,NA,TRBJ2-7,TRBV7-2,TGTGCCAGCAGCTTCTGGGGTGGGCGGGGATCCTACGAGCAGTACTTC,CASSFWGGRGSYEQYF
NA,NA,TRBJ2-5,TRBV7-9,TGTGCCAGCAGCTTTTCCGTACCCCAAGAGACCCAGTACTTC,CASSFSVPQETQYF
NA,NA,TRBJ2-6,TRBV18,TGTGCCAGCTCACCGGCGGGGCGCAGTGGGGCCAACGTCCTGACTTTC,CASSPAGRSGANVLTF
NA,NA,TRBJ1-2,TRBV2,TGTGCCAGCAGTGAGATAAGGGTTGGAGCCACCTATGGCTACACCTTC,CASSEIRVGATYGYTF
TRBD1,few,TRBJ1-2,TRBV7-9,TGTGCCAGCAGCTTAGAGCCGGACAGGTCTGCTGGCTACACCTTC,CASSLEPDRSAGYTF
TRBD2,NA,TRBJ2-1,TRBV11-2,TGTGCCAGCAGCCTTCCTGGACTAGCGGGAGGGGCTAGAAATGAGCAGTTCTTC,CASSLPGLAGGARNEQFF
NA,few,TRBJ1-5,TRBV15,TGTGCCACCAGCAATTCGTATAAGGGGGGTCAGCCCCAGCATTTT,CATSNSYKGGQPQHF
NA,NA,TRBJ2-7,TRBV5-1,TGCGCCAGCAGCCGGGACACCTGGACGGCCCACGAGCAGTACTTC,CASSRDTWTAHEQYF
TRBD2,once,TRBJ2-3,TRBV28,TGTGCCAGCAGTCTACTAGCGCGACGATCCACAGATACGCAGTATTTT,CASSLLARRSTDTQYF
NA,NA,TRBJ2-3,TRBV7-9,TGTGCCAGCAGTCCTACAGGGAGCCCCACAGATACGCAGTATTTT,CASSPTGSPTDTQYF
NA,NA,TRBJ2-5,TRBV15,TGTGCCACCAGCAAAGAGGGTCGGGAGACCCAGTACTTC,CATSKEGRETQYF
NA,once,TRBJ1-2,TRBV30,TGTGCCTGGAGTCAGGGGCCCATAAACTATGGCTACACCTTC,CAWSQGPINYGYTF
NA,NA,TRBJ1-1,TRBV10-3,TGTGCCATCAGCGAGGGTGCCACTGAAGCTTTCTTT,CAISEGATEAFF
TRBD2,NA,TRBJ2-1,TRBV5-1,TGCGCCAGCAGCGTCCCGGGACTAGCGGGGAGAAGCTCCTACAATGAGCAGTTCTTC,CASSVPGLAGRSSYNEQFF